The rows below give T cell receptor beta chains drawn from one sample of a study of blood T cell repertoires in COVID-19. Measured with immunoSEQ multiplex PCR; TCRdb has only the in-frame clones, and not every one. The sample yields over 200,000 clones, roughly 89% seen once. The sample comprised peripheral blood. Source of these receptors: a man aged 55 to 70 who had recovered from COVID-19. Each CDR3 is given with its conserved first and last residue. Each record gives: V gene, J gene, CDR3 length, clone size, CDR3 protein. Not every row has a clone size; where given, it reads once, few, many or a size class.

v_call: TRBV7-6; j_call: TRBJ2-1; cdr3_length: 13; clone_size: -; cdr3_aa: CASGRGNLNEQFF
v_call: TRBV5-1; j_call: TRBJ2-3; cdr3_length: 14; clone_size: -; cdr3_aa: CASSFGLARDTQYF
v_call: TRBV2; j_call: TRBJ1-1; cdr3_length: 14; clone_size: -; cdr3_aa: CASSVTGLDTEAFF
v_call: TRBV9; j_call: TRBJ2-3; cdr3_length: 16; clone_size: -; cdr3_aa: CASSAGTGSSTDTQYF
v_call: TRBV6-5; j_call: TRBJ1-4; cdr3_length: 15; clone_size: -; cdr3_aa: CASSYLGTGDRKLFF
v_call: TRBV5-1; j_call: TRBJ2-7; cdr3_length: 14; clone_size: -; cdr3_aa: CASSFDKAGYEQYF
v_call: TRBV15; j_call: TRBJ1-3; cdr3_length: 12; clone_size: -; cdr3_aa: CATRGGINTIYF
v_call: TRBV6-1; j_call: TRBJ1-1; cdr3_length: 14; clone_size: -; cdr3_aa: CASSDTGRNTEAFF
v_call: TRBV28; j_call: TRBJ2-7; cdr3_length: 16; clone_size: -; cdr3_aa: CASSLGVLAVSYEQYF
v_call: TRBV9; j_call: TRBJ2-1; cdr3_length: 17; clone_size: -; cdr3_aa: CASSVDPLAGVSNEQFF
v_call: TRBV14; j_call: TRBJ2-3; cdr3_length: 12; clone_size: -; cdr3_aa: CASSWLADTQYF
v_call: TRBV19; j_call: TRBJ1-2; cdr3_length: 14; clone_size: -; cdr3_aa: CASSGRQGSYGYTF
v_call: TRBV7-2; j_call: TRBJ2-1; cdr3_length: 14; clone_size: -; cdr3_aa: CASSFGGADNEQFF
v_call: TRBV3-1/TRBV3-2; j_call: TRBJ2-3; cdr3_length: 13; clone_size: -; cdr3_aa: CASSLLLAGDQYF
v_call: TRBV6-1; j_call: TRBJ1-2; cdr3_length: 14; clone_size: -; cdr3_aa: CASSEGQGAYGYTF
v_call: TRBV15; j_call: TRBJ2-1; cdr3_length: 16; clone_size: -; cdr3_aa: CATSRGTGTGGNEQFF
v_call: TRBV5-1; j_call: TRBJ2-7; cdr3_length: 13; clone_size: -; cdr3_aa: CASSPGQGHEQYF
v_call: TRBV5-4; j_call: TRBJ2-1; cdr3_length: 15; clone_size: -; cdr3_aa: CASSSLGTNYNEQFF
v_call: TRBV30; j_call: TRBJ1-5; cdr3_length: 16; clone_size: -; cdr3_aa: CACSLGQVLSYQPQHF
v_call: TRBV20-1; j_call: TRBJ1-6; cdr3_length: 16; clone_size: once; cdr3_aa: CSASLGQSSYNSPLHF